This TCR beta chain was observed in a study of a mutant IDH1 vaccine in newly diagnosed glioma. Study-level background: The first vaccination came 4-6 weeks after radiotherapy alone, or with temozolomide cycles. V12 fell at week 35 and V13, the study end, at week 47. Findings of the study overall: Overall, about 92% of patients had vaccine-induced immune responses.

This clone showed up just once. Antigen specificity is unknown. Time point defined: week 47, end of study. Topical imiquimod was applied with each vaccine dose, which held 300 ug of mutant IDH1 20-mer peptide. Every donor had a new WHO grade 3 or 4 astrocytoma that was IDH1-mutant, with loss of nuclear ATRX. Profiled with immunoSEQ multiplex PCR; TCRdb holds only in-frame clones, not every one. This table has about 24,000 clones, about 81% appearing once. V gave up 0 bases and J gave up 4 bases; unmatched junction bases: 8. From germline, CDR1 is SGHRS and CDR2 YFSETQ. The length of the CDR3 is 17 residues.

The clonotype comes from a man aged 40-49 years with glioma. Some clones in this sample may be carry-over from other donors' samples. This sequence joins TRBV5-1 and TRBJ1-3; 9 nucleotides align to TRBD1. The material was PBMCs, obtained from a glioma patient whose treatment included an IDH1 peptide vaccine. The CDR3 here is CASSLAGTGRNGNTIYF. CDR3 in DNA: TGCGCCAGCAGCTTGGCCGGGACAGGGAGGAACGGAAACACCATATATTTT.